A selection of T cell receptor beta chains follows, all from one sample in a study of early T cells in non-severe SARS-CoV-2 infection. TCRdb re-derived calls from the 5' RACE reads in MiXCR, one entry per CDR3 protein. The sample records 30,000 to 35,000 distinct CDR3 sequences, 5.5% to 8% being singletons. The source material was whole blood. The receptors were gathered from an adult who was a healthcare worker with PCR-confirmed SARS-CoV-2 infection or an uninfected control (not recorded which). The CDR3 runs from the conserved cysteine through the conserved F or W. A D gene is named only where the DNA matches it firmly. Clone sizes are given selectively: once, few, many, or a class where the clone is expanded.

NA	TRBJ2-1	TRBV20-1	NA	CSASSGGRITYNEQFF	TGCAGTGCTAGTTCCGGCGGGCGGATCACCTACAATGAGCAGTTCTTC
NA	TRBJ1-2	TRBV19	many	CASSIGIFGEGYTF	TGTGCCAGTAGTATCGGAATTTTCGGGGAGGGCTACACCTTC
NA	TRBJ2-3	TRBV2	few	CASSEAGSLTDTQYF	TGTGCCAGCAGTGAAGCGGGGTCTCTCACAGATACGCAGTATTTT
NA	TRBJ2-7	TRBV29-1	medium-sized	CSVEFPGPREQYF	TGCAGCGTTGAATTTCCAGGGCCAAGGGAGCAGTACTTC
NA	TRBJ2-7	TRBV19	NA	CASSTSYSSSYEQYF	TGTGCCAGTAGTACCTCGTACAGCTCGTCCTACGAGCAGTACTTC
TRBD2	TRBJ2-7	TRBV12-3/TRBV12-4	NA	CASSSNGRSSYEQYF	TGTGCCAGCAGTTCAAACGGGAGGAGCTCCTACGAGCAGTACTTC
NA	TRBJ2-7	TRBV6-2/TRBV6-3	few	CASSSTVPYEQYF	TGTGCCAGCAGCTCGACAGTCCCCTACGAGCAGTACTTC
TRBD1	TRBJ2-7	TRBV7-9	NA	CASSTRQGARYYEQYF	TGTGCCAGCAGCACCCGACAGGGGGCGCGGTACTACGAGCAGTACTTC
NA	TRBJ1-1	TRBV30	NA	CAWSKGSGTEAFF	TGTGCCTGGAGTAAAGGGTCGGGAACTGAAGCTTTCTTT
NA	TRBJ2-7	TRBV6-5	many	CASSPGEGSEQYF	TGTGCCAGCAGCCCAGGGGAGGGCAGCGAGCAGTACTTC
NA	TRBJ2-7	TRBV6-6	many	CASSYTSYEQYF	TGTGCCAGCAGTTACACGTCCTACGAGCAGTACTTC
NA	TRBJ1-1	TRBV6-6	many	CASSYAEPNTEAFF	TGTGCCAGCAGTTACGCAGAGCCCAACACTGAAGCTTTCTTT
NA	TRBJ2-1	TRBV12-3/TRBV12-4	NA	CASSLGGAQFF	TGTGCCAGCAGTTTAGGGGGGGCGCAGTTCTTC
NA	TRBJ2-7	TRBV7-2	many	CASSLEGRGLPPYEQYF	TGTGCCAGCAGCTTAGAGGGGCGGGGGCTGCCCCCTTACGAGCAGTACTTC
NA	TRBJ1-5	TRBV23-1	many	CASSPFRGQPQHF	TGCGCCAGCAGCCCATTTCGAGGGCAGCCCCAGCATTTT
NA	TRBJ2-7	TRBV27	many	CASSYGRGTYEQYF	TGTGCCAGCAGTTATGGGAGGGGGACCTACGAGCAGTACTTC
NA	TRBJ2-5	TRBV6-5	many	CASSGVDGHQETQYF	TGTGCCAGCAGTGGCGTGGACGGGCACCAAGAGACCCAGTACTTC
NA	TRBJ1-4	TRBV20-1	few	CSAPDLVSTNEKLFF	TGCAGTGCGCCCGATTTAGTATCCACTAATGAAAAACTGTTTTTT
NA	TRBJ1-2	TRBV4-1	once	CASSLHSSGSYNYGYTF	TGCGCCAGCAGCCTACATTCTTCGGGGAGCTACAACTATGGCTACACCTTC
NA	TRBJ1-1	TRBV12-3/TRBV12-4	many	CASSLFGDNTEAFF	TGTGCCAGCAGTTTATTTGGGGATAACACTGAAGCTTTCTTT
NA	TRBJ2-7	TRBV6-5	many	CASSYGDLGAGEQYF	TGTGCCAGCAGTTACGGCGATTTAGGGGCGGGCGAGCAGTACTTC
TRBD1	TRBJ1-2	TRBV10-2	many	CASSEMGQRTSNYGYTF	TGCGCCAGCAGTGAAATGGGACAGCGTACTTCTAACTATGGCTACACCTTC
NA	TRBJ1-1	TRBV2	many	CASSEGTMNTEAFF	TGTGCCAGCAGTGAGGGGACTATGAACACTGAAGCTTTCTTT
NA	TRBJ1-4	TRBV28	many	CASSGQALGTNEKLFF	TGTGCCAGCAGTGGTCAGGCGTTGGGAACTAATGAAAAACTGTTTTTT
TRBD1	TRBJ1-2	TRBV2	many	CASSERRTGYPANYGYTF	TGTGCCAGCAGTGAAAGGAGGACAGGGTACCCAGCTAACTATGGCTACACCTTC
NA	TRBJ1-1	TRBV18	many	CASSPTTALGGTEAFF	TGTGCCAGCTCACCAACGACGGCCTTAGGGGGGACTGAAGCTTTCTTT
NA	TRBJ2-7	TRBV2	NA	CASIAGKGTYEQYF	TGTGCCAGCATTGCCGGAAAGGGAACCTACGAGCAGTACTTC
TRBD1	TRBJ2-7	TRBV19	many	CASSKGQGAIEQYF	TGTGCCAGTAGTAAGGGGCAGGGGGCGATCGAGCAGTACTTC
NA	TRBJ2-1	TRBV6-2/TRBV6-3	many	CASGREQFF	TGTGCCAGCGGACGAGAGCAGTTCTTC
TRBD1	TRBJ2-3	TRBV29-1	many	CSVTWTGGASGTDTQYF	TGCAGCGTGACCTGGACAGGGGGCGCGTCGGGCACAGATACGCAGTATTTT
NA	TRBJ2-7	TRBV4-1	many	CASSQDSGTRREQYF	TGCGCCAGCAGCCAAGATAGTGGGACTCGGAGGGAGCAGTACTTC
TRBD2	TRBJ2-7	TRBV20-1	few	CSARTRTSYYEQYF	TGCAGTGCAAGGACTAGGACGTCGTACTACGAGCAGTACTTC
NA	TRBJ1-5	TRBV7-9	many	CASSHTGQTGQPQHF	TGTGCCAGCAGCCATACGGGACAAACCGGGCAGCCCCAGCATTTT
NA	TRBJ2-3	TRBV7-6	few	CASSGRAGTDTQYF	TGTGCCAGCAGCGGCAGGGCAGGGACAGATACGCAGTATTTT
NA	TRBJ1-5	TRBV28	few	CASSARDTLSNQPQHF	TGTGCCAGCAGTGCTCGGGACACCCTCAGCAATCAGCCCCAGCATTTT
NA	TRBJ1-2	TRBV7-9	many	CASSRRDGPTKHGGYTF	TGTGCCAGCAGTAGAAGGGACGGGCCCACGAAACATGGTGGCTACACCTTC
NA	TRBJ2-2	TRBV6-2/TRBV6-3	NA	CASTPFSTGELFF	TGTGCCAGCACCCCGTTCAGTACCGGGGAGCTGTTTTTT
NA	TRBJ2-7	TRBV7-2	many	CASSLILGSSYEQYF	TGTGCCAGCAGCTTAATACTTGGGAGCTCCTACGAGCAGTACTTC
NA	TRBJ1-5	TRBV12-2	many	CASRSKCYSNQPQHF	TGTGCAAGTCGCTCGAAGTGCTATAGCAATCAGCCCCAGCATTTT
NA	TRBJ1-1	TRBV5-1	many	CASSLVSGAGTEAFF	TGCGCCAGCAGCTTGGTGTCCGGAGCTGGCACTGAAGCTTTCTTT
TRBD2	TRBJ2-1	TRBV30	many	CAWSVSTGGTPNEQFF	TGTGCCTGGAGTGTTAGTACGGGAGGGACACCCAATGAGCAGTTCTTC
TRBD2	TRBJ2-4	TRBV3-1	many	CASSQTSGRDIQYF	TGTGCCAGCAGCCAAACTAGCGGGAGGGACATTCAGTACTTC
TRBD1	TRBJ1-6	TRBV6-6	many	CASSSLQGVESPLHF	TGTGCCAGCAGTTCCCTACAGGGGGTTGAGTCACCCCTCCACTTT
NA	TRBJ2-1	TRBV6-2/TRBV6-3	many	CASSYSKVKGEQFF	TGTGCCAGCAGTTACTCGAAGGTTAAGGGTGAGCAGTTCTTC
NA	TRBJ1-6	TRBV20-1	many	CSARGSNREVNSPLHF	TGCAGTGCTAGAGGCTCTAACAGGGAGGTTAATTCACCCCTCCACTTT
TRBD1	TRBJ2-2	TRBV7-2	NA	CASSSDRTGELFF	TGTGCCAGCAGCTCGGACAGGACCGGGGAGCTGTTTTTT
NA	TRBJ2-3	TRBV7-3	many	CASSLKADTQYF	TGTGCCAGCAGCTTAAAGGCAGATACGCAGTATTTT
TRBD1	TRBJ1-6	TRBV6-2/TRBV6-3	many	CASSSTVGDRTNSPLHF	TGTGCCAGCAGTTCCACAGTCGGGGACAGGACCAATTCACCCCTCCACTTT
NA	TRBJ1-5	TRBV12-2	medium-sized	CASRLVDGVFPIKSQNQPQHF	TGTGCAAGTCGCTTAGTTGACGGCGTATTTCCGATTAAATCCCAAAATCAGCCCCAGCATTTT
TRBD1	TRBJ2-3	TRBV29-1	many	CSVADRGTDTQYF	TGCAGCGTTGCCGACAGGGGAACAGATACGCAGTATTTT
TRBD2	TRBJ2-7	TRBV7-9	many	CASTFGTSDYEQYF	TGTGCCAGCACGTTCGGGACTAGCGACTACGAGCAGTACTTC
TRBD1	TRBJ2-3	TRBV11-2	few	CASSSVDRGTDTQYF	TGTGCCAGCAGCTCCGTCGACAGGGGCACAGATACGCAGTATTTT
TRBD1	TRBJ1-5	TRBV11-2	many	CVSSRQGLGNQPQHF	TGTGTCAGCAGCCGACAGGGACTCGGCAATCAGCCCCAGCATTTT
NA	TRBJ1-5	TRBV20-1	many	CSAQTGGVSNQPQHF	TGCAGTGCCCAAACCGGGGGGGTTAGCAATCAGCCCCAGCATTTT
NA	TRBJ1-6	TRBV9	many	CASSGTDGRPKGTLHF	TGTGCCAGCAGCGGGACGGACGGAAGGCCTAAAGGAACCCTCCACTTT
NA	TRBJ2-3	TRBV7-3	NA	CASSFDRTYTDTQYF	TGTGCCAGCAGCTTCGACAGAACTTACACAGATACGCAGTATTTT
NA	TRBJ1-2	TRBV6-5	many	CASSYSRDKGTSNYGYTF	TGTGCCAGCAGTTACTCAAGAGATAAGGGAACTTCAAACTATGGCTACACCTTC